This T cell receptor (beta chain) was profiled in a study of T cell responses to AZD1222 COVID-19 vaccine. Clones were read by immunoSEQ multiplex PCR, and TCRdb kept only the in-frame ones, dropping some. The data show 150,000 or so clones, with about 89% seen just once and 1% to 1.5% held by the top ten. Looked up from germline, CDR1 is SGHRS and CDR2 is YFSETQ. The CDR3 has 13 residues. The J segment lost 4 bases and the V segment lost 6 bases, leaving 6 bases of the junction unmatched. The receptor comes from an adult who received the AZD1222 COVID-19 vaccine. This chain uses TRBV5-1 with TRBJ2-5; 7 positions match TRBD2. Sample: peripheral blood, taken 28 days after the second AZD1222 dose. The CDR3 DNA is TGCGCCAGCACACCCGCGGGAGCAGAGACCCAGTACTTC. Its protein is CASTPAGAETQYF.